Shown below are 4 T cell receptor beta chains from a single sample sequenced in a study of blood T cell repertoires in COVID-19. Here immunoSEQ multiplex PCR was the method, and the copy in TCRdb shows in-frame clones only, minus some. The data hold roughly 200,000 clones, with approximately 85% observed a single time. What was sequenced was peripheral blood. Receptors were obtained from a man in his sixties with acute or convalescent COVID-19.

CDR3 sequence: CASSQGQGYNSPLHF. The DNA for the CDR3 is TGCGCCAGCAGCCAAGGACAGGGCTATAATTCACCCCTCCACTTT. The chain recombines TRBV4-1 with TRBJ1-6, with TRBD1 matching over 7 bases. Germline V CDR1 and CDR2: MGHRA, YSYEKL. Losses at the gene ends were 1 base for V and 3 bases for J; bases not matched to a gene: 0. The CDR3 has 15 amino acids.

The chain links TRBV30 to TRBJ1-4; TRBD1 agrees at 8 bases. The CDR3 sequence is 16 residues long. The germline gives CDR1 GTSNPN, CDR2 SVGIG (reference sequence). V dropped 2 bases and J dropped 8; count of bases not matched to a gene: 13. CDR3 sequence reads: CAWSPSRQGTREKLFF. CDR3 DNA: TGTGCCTGGAGTCCGTCCCGACAGGGGACACGCGAAAAACTGTTTTTT.

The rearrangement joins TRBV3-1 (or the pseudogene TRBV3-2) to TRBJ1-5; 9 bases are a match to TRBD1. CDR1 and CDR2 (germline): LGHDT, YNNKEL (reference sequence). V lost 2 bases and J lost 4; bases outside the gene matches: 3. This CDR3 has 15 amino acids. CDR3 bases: TGTGCCAGCAGCCAACAGACAGGGGGTAATCAGCCCCAGCATTTT. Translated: CASSQQTGGNQPQHF.

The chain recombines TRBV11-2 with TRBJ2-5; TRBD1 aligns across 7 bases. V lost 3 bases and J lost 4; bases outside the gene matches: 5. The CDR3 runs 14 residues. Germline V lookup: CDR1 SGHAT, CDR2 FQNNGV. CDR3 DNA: TGTGCCAGCAGCTTCGGTGCAGGGGGAGAGACCCAGTACTTC. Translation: CASSFGAGGETQYF.